What follows is one T cell receptor beta chain and its context. TCRdb's copy holds only in-frame clones and misses some; the assay was immunoSEQ multiplex PCR. This table has roughly 60,000 clones, 75% to 85% appearing once. The CDR3 runs to 13 residues. J gave up 6 bases and V 5 bases, and 2 bases lay outside the gene matches. Germline lookup yields CDR1 SGHAT and CDR2 FQNNGV. This specimen belongs to a study of blood T cell repertoires in COVID-19. V and J are TRBV11-2 and TRBJ1-5; 9 nucleotides match TRBD1. This receptor was taken from a man at least 80 years old with acute or convalescent COVID-19. Sequences were obtained from peripheral blood. The CDR3 loop is CASSTGGRQPQHF. The CDR3 nucleotides read TGTGCCAGCAGCACAGGGGGCCGTCAGCCCCAGCATTTT.